The present entry profiles one T cell receptor beta chain with its context. This record belongs to a study of T-cell reconstitution after alpha-beta-depleted transplantation in children. Preparing the TCRbeta library involved the use of unique molecular identifiers. MiXCR, run by TCRdb on the PCR reads, gives a single entry per CDR3 protein. The data contain about 470,000 distinct CDR3 sequences, over 40% of them singletons. J was trimmed by 5 bases and V by 2 bases; bases with no gene match: 5. The CDR3 sequence is 14 residues long. Germline V lookup: CDR1 SGHRS, CDR2 YFSETQ. The sequences come from PBMCs, collected before TCRalphabeta/CD19-depleted stem cell transplant. This chain connects TRBV5-1 to TRBJ2-7; 9 bases are shared with TRBD1. The sequence was collected from a girl aged 2-10 years with aplastic anemia, due to receive a stem cell transplant. CDR3 in amino acids: CASSLGQGRDEQYF. CDR3 coding DNA: TGCGCCAGCAGCTTAGGACAGGGGAGGGACGAGCAGTACTTC.